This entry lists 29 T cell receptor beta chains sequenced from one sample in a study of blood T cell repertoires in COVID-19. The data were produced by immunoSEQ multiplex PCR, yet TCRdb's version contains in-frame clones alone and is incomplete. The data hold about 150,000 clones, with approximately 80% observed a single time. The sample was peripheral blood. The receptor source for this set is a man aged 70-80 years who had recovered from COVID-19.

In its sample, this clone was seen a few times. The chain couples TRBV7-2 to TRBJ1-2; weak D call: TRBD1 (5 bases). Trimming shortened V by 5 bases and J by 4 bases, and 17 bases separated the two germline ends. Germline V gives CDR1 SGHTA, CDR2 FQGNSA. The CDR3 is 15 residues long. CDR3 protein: CASSPNRAGPYGYTF. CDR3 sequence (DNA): TGTGCCAGCAGCCCCAATCGAGCAGGGCCCTATGGCTACACCTTC.

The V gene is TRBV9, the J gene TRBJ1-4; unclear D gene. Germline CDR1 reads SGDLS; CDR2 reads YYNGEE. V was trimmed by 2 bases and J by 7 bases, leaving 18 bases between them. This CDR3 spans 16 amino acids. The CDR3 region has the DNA TGTGCCAGCAGCGTCGACGGCAGATTCCCGGGTGAAAAACTGTTTTTT. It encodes CASSVDGRFPGEKLFF. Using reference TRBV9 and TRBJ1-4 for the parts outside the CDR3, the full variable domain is DSGVTQTPKHLITATGQRVTLRCSPRSGDLSVYWYQQSLDQGLQFLIQYYNGEERAKGNILERFSAQQFPDLHSELNLSSLELGDSALYFCASSVDGRFPGEKLFFGSGTQLSVL.

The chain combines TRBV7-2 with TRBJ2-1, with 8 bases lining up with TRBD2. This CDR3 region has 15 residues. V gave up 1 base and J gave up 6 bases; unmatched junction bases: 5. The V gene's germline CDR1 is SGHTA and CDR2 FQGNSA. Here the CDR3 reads CASSLEGSGINEQFF. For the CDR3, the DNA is TGTGCCAGCAGCTTAGAGGGTAGCGGGATCAATGAGCAGTTCTTC.

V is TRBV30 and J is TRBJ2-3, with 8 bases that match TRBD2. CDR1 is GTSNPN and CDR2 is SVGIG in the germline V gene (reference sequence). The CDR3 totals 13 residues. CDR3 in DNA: TGTGCAGGGCCCAGCGGGAGATCAGATACGCAGTATTTT. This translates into CAGPSGRSDTQYF.

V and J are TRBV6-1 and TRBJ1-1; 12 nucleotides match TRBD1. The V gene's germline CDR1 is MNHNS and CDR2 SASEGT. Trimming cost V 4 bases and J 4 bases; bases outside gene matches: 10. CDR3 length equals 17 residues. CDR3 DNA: TGTGCCAGCAGTGCTTGGTTGGGACAGGGGGCCGGCACTGAAGCTTTCTTT. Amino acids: CASSAWLGQGAGTEAFF.

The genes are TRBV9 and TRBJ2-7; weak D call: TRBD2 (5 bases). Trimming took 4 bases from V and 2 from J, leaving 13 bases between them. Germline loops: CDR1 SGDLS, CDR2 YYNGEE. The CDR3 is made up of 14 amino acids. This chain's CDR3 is CASSLDGLAYEQYF. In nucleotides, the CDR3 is TGTGCCAGCAGCCTAGACGGACTCGCCTACGAGCAGTACTTC.

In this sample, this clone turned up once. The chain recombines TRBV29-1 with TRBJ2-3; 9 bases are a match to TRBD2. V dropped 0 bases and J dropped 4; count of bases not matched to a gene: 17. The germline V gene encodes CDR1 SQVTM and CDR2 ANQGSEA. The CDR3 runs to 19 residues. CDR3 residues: CSVEDFGLREGPRSDTQYF. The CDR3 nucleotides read TGCAGCGTTGAAGATTTCGGGCTGCGGGAGGGCCCCCGGTCAGATACGCAGTATTTT.

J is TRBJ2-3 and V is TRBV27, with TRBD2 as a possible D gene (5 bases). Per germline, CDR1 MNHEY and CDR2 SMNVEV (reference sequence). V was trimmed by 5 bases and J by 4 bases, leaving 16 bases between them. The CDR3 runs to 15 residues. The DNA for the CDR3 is TGTGCCAGCAGTCCCCGAGTGCAGAGGGCAGATACGCAGTATTTT. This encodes CASSPRVQRADTQYF.

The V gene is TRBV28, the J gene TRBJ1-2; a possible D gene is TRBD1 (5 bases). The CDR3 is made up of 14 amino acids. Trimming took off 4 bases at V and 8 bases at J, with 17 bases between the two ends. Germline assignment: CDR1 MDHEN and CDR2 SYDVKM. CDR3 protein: CASSSFGARPGYTF. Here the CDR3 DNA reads TGTGCCAGCAGTTCGTTTGGGGCCCGGCCGGGCTACACCTTC.

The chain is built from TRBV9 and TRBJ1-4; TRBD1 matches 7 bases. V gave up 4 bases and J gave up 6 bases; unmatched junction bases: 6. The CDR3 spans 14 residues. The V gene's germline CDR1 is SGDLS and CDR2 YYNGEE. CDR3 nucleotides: TGTGCCAGCAGCCCGGGACAGTTGGATGAAAAACTGTTTTTT. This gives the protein CASSPGQLDEKLFF.

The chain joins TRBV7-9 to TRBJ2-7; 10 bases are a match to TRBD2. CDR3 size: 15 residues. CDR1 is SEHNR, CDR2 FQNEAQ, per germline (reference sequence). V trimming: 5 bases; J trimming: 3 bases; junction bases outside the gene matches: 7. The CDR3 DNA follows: TGTGCCAGCAGCATCCGACTAGCGGGTATCTACGAGCAGTACTTC. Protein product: CASSIRLAGIYEQYF.

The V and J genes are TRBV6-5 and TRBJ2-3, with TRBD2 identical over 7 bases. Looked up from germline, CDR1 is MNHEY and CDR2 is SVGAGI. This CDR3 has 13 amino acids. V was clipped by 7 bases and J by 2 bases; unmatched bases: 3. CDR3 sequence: CASTQRDTDTQYF. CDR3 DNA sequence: TGTGCCAGCACGCAGCGGGACACAGATACGCAGTATTTT.

The CDR3 here is CASSHGQNYGYTF. The CDR3 coding sequence is TGCGCCAGCAGCCATGGACAGAACTATGGCTACACCTTC. The chain recombines TRBV5-1 with TRBJ1-2, with a weak D call TRBD1 (6 bases). This CDR3 is built from 13 residues. Germline CDR1 is SGHRS and CDR2 is YFSETQ. V was trimmed by 4 bases and J by 2 bases, leaving 9 bases between them.

CDR3 residues: CASSFNRGTKNIQYF. The CDR3 nucleotides are TGTGCCAGCAGCTTCAACAGGGGGACCAAAAACATTCAGTACTTC. The rearrangement joins TRBV7-9 to TRBJ2-4, with TRBD1 identical over 8 bases. The CDR3 length is 15 residues. Germline V gene data show CDR1 as SEHNR and CDR2 as FQNEAQ (reference sequence). Germline trimming cut 3 bases from V and 2 bases from J; bases unmatched to any gene: 3.

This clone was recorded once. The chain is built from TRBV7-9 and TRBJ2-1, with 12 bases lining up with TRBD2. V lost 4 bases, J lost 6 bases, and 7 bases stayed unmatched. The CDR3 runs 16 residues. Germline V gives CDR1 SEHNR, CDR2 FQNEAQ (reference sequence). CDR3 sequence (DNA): TGTGCCAGCAGCTCTAGGACTAGCGGGATTAGCAATGAGCAGTTCTTC. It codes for CASSSRTSGISNEQFF.

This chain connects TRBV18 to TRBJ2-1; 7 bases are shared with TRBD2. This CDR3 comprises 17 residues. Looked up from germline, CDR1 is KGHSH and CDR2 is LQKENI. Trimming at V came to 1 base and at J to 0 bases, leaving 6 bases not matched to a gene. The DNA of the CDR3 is TGTGCCAGCTCACCACAGCGGGAATTCAGCTCCTACAATGAGCAGTTCTTC. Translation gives CASSPQREFSSYNEQFF. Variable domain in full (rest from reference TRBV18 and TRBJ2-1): NAGVMQNPRHLVRRRGQEARLRCSPMKGHSHVYWYRQLPEEGLKFMVYLQKENIIDESGMPKERFSAEFPKEGPSILRIQQVVRGDSAAYFCASSPQREFSSYNEQFFGPGTRLTVL.

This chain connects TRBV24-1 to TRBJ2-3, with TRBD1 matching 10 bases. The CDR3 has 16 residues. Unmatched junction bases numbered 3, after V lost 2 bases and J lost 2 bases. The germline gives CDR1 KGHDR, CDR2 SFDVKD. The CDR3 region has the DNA TGTGCCACCAGTGATTCGGGACAGGGGATCACAGATACGCAGTATTTT. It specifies CATSDSGQGITDTQYF.

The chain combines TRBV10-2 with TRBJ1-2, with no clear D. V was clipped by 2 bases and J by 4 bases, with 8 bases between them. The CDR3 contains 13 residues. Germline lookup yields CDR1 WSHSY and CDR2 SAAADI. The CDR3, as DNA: TGCGCCAGCAGTGAGGAACAGATCTATGGCTACACCTTC. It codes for CASSEEQIYGYTF.

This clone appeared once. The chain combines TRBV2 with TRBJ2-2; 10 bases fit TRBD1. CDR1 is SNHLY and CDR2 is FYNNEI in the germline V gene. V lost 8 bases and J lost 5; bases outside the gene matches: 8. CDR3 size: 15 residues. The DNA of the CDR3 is TGTGCCAGCGGAGACAGGGGGCGCCGGACCGGGGAGCTGTTTTTT. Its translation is CASGDRGRRTGELFF.

The CDR3 bases are TGTGCCAGCAGCTTAGCTGCGGAAAATACGCAGTATTTT. Amino acid sequence: CASSLAAENTQYF. This chain joins TRBV11-2 and TRBJ2-3, with D uncertain. Germline loops: CDR1 SGHAT, CDR2 FQNNGV. The CDR3 is made up of 13 amino acids. Deletions cut 1 base from V and 7 bases from J, with 9 bases between.

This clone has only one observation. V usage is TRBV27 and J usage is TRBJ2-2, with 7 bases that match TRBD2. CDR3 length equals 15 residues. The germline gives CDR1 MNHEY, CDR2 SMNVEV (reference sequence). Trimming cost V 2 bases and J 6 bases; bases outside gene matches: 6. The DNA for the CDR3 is TGTGCCAGCAGTTTAGCGACTAGCTTATCCGGGGAGCTGTTTTTT. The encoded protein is CASSLATSLSGELFF.

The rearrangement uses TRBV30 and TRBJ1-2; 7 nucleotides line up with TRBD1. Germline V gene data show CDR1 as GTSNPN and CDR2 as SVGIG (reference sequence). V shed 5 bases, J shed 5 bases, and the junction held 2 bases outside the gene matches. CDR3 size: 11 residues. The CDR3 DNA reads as TGTGCCTGGGGGACAGCATATGGCTACACCTTC. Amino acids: CAWGTAYGYTF.

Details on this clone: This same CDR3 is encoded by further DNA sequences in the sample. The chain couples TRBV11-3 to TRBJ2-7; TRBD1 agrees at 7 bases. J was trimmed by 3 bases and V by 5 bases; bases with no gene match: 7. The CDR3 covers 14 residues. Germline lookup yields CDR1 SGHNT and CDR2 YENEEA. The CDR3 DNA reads TGTGCCAGCAGCCTAACCGGGACAGACTACGAGCAGTACTTC. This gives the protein CASSLTGTDYEQYF.

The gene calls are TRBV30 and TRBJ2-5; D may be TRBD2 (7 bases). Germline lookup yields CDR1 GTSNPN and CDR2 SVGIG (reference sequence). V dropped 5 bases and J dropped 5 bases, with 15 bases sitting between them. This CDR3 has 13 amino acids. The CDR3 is CAWGPGGEETQYF. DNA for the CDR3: TGTGCCTGGGGCCCGGGGGGCGAGGAGACCCAGTACTTC.

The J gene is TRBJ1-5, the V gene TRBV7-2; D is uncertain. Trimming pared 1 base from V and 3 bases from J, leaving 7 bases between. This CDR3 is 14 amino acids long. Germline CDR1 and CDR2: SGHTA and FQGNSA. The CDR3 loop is CASSLGGNNQPQHF. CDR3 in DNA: TGTGCCAGCAGCTTAGGCGGGAACAATCAGCCCCAGCATTTT.

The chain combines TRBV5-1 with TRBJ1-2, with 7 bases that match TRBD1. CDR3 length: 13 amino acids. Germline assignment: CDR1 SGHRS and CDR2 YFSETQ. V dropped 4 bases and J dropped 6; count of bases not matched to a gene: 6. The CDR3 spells CASSRGRGDGYTF. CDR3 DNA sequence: TGCGCCAGCAGCCGGGGCAGGGGGGATGGCTACACCTTC. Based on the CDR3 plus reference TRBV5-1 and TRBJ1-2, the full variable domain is KAGVTQTPRYLIKTRGQQVTLSCSPISGHRSVSWYQQTPGQGLQFLFEYFSETQRNKGNFPGRFSGRQFSNSRSEMNVSTLELGDSALYLCASSRGRGDGYTFGSGTRLTVV.

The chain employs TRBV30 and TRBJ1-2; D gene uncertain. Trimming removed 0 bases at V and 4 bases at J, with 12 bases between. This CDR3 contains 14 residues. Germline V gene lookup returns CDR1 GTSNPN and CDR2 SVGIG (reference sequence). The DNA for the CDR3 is TGTGCCTGGAGTGTACTTCCCAACGGCTATGGCTACACCTTC. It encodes CAWSVLPNGYGYTF.

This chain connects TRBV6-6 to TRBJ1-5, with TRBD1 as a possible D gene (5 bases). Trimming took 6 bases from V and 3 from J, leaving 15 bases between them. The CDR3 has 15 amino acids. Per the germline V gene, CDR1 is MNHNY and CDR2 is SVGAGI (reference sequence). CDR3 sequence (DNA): TGTGCCAGCAGCCGTGAGGTGACAGTCAATCAGCCCCAGCATTTT. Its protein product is CASSREVTVNQPQHF.

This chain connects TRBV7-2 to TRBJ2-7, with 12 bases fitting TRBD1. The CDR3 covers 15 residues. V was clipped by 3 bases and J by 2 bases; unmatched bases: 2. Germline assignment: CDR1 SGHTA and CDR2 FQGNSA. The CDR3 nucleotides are TGTGCCAGCAGCTTGGGACAGGGGGCCCCCTACGAGCAGTACTTC. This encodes CASSLGQGAPYEQYF.